The 30 T cell receptor beta chains presented below share a single source sample, sequenced in a study of cytomegalovirus exposure and HLA in healthy donors. In the PCR, 60 Vbeta and 13 Jbeta primers were used. This table comes from immunoSEQ multiplex PCR, and its TCRdb copy is limited to in-frame clones, with some not included. The sample contains more than 200,000 clones, 70% of which appear only once. Sequenced sample: PBMCs. The receptors were sampled from a man between 40 and 49 years old in good health and CMV-seropositive.

V and J are TRBV19 and TRBJ1-2; 10 bases line up with TRBD1. Trimming cost V 6 bases and J 4 bases; bases outside gene matches: 2. Per germline, CDR1 LNHDA and CDR2 SQIVND (reference sequence). The CDR3 has 13 residues. CDR3 in amino acids: CASRGQGSYGYTF. The CDR3 DNA reads TGTGCCAGTAGGGGACAGGGGAGCTATGGCTACACCTTC.

The chain recombines TRBV5-1 with TRBJ2-7; TRBD1 matches at 10 bases. The J segment lost 4 bases and the V segment lost 4 bases, leaving 8 bases of the junction unmatched. There are 15 residues in the CDR3. The germline gives CDR1 SGHRS, CDR2 YFSETQ. The CDR3 DNA sequence: TGCGCCAGCAGCGGTGGGACAGGGGCGAAATACGAGCAGTACTTC. Translated, it gives CASSGGTGAKYEQYF.

This clone was seen just once. The chain carries TRBV4-2 and TRBJ2-1, with TRBD2 matching 12 bases. Trimming took 3 bases from V and 0 from J; bases not matched to a gene: 9. Germline-derived CDR1 and CDR2 are LGHNA and YNFKEQ. The CDR3 is 19 amino acids. DNA for the CDR3: TGTGCCAGCAGCCATCCACTAGCGGGGGGCCCCAGCTCCTACAATGAGCAGTTCTTC. As protein: CASSHPLAGGPSSYNEQFF.

The J gene is TRBJ2-5, the V gene TRBV4-1; 7 bases are shared with TRBD2. J lost 3 bases, V lost 4 bases, and 2 bases had no gene match. The CDR3 is made up of 13 amino acids. Germline assignment: CDR1 MGHRA and CDR2 YSYEKL. As DNA, the CDR3 is TGCGCCAGCAGCCGGGCGGGGGAAGAGACCCAGTACTTC. This encodes CASSRAGEETQYF.

A word on this clone: Given the absence of the conserved phenylalanine or tryptophan at the CDR3 end, a read error is likely. Because the CDR3's place on the DNA is in doubt, the DNA is left out and the CDR3 is given as listed by TCRdb. The chain employs TRBV11-2 and TRBJ2-7; the table's D call, TRBD1, has no DNA check behind it. The CDR3 region is 16 residues in length, termini included. Germline V CDR1 and CDR2: SGHAT, FQNNGV. CDR3 in amino acids: CASSSPPRGGPATGEL.

The chain carries TRBV28 and TRBJ2-1; a weak D match, TRBD2 (5 bases). Germline-derived CDR1 and CDR2 are MDHEN and SYDVKM. V was cut by 3 bases and J by 7 bases, with 7 bases left in between. This CDR3 spans 12 amino acids. The DNA for the CDR3 is TGTGCCAGCAGTTTTGGACTGAATGAGCAGTTCTTC. Its translation: CASSFGLNEQFF.

The chain couples TRBV6-4 to TRBJ2-7, with TRBD1 matching 11 bases. Germline CDR1 is MRHNA and CDR2 is SNTAGT. The CDR3 is 15 amino acids. The V gene end was trimmed by 4 bases and the J gene end by 1 base; junction bases not matched to a gene: 3. CDR3 in DNA: TGTGCCAGCAGTGGCTGGGACAGGGGGTCCTACGAGCAGTACTTC. Translation: CASSGWDRGSYEQYF.

The V gene is TRBV5-4, the J gene TRBJ1-3; 9 bases fit TRBD1. The CDR3 spans 17 residues. CDR1 is SGHNT and CDR2 is YYREEE in the germline V gene (reference sequence). The V and J ends lost 4 bases and 0 bases, in that order; junction bases with no gene match: 8. This chain's CDR3 is CASSNAGQGISGNTIYF. CDR3 in DNA: TGTGCCAGCAGCAATGCCGGACAGGGGATCTCTGGAAACACCATATATTTT.

This clone was picked up a small number of times. The rearrangement links TRBV28 to TRBJ1-1; D is uncertain. The germline V gene encodes CDR1 MDHEN and CDR2 SYDVKM. V dropped 5 bases and J dropped 0 bases, with 10 bases sitting between them. There are 14 residues in the CDR3. In DNA, the CDR3 is TGTGCCAGCAGTCCCGGGTACATGAACACTGAAGCTTTCTTT. Translation: CASSPGYMNTEAFF.

This clone was detected once. CDR3 coding DNA: TGTGCCAGCAGCGGCCAGGGGCGCAACACCGGGGAGCTGTTTTTT. Protein: CASSGQGRNTGELFF. The V call is TRBV11-2, the J call TRBJ2-2, with TRBD1 as a possible D gene (6 bases). The CDR3 consists of 15 residues. The ends were cut back, 5 bases at V and 2 bases at J, with 12 bases in the middle. Germline-derived CDR1 and CDR2 are SGHAT and FQNNGV.

This sequence joins TRBV5-1 and TRBJ2-1; possibly TRBD2 for D (5 bases). In germline, CDR1 is SGHRS, CDR2 YFSETQ. The germline V and J ends were trimmed by 4 bases and 9 bases, with 17 bases remaining between them. The CDR3 runs to 14 residues. Here the CDR3 reads CASSNAILGSEQFF. In DNA, the CDR3 is TGCGCCAGCAGCAATGCCATACTAGGCAGTGAGCAGTTCTTC.

The rearrangement uses TRBV5-4 and TRBJ2-7; 7 bases are shared with TRBD1. Trimming took 2 bases from V and 3 from J; bases not matched to a gene: 8. The CDR3 extends over 15 amino acids. CDR1 and CDR2 from the germline V gene are SGHNT and YYREEE (reference sequence). The CDR3 sequence is CASSLQGRADYEQYF. The CDR3 bases are TGTGCCAGCAGCTTACAGGGGCGCGCAGACTACGAGCAGTACTTC.

This rearrangement joins TRBV6-1 to TRBJ2-7; TRBD2 aligns across 11 bases. CDR1 is MNHNS, CDR2 SASEGT, per germline. J was trimmed by 4 bases and V by 4 bases; bases with no gene match: 6. CDR3 length equals 15 residues. The CDR3 coding sequence is TGTGCCAGCAGTGCTCGGGGACTAGCGGATTACGAGCAGTACTTC. Protein sequence: CASSARGLADYEQYF.

The chain is built from TRBV5-1 and TRBJ1-4; possible D gene TRBD1, 6 bases. The germline CDR1 and CDR2 sequences are SGHRS and YFSETQ. Deletions cut 3 bases from V and 7 bases from J, with 16 bases between. The CDR3 length is 15 residues. The CDR3 DNA reads as TGCGCCAGCAGCTCCGATACAGGGTTGCGTGAAAAACTGTTTTTT. Translated: CASSSDTGLREKLFF. Together with reference TRBV5-1 and TRBJ1-4, the CDR3 gives the full variable domain: KAGVTQTPRYLIKTRGQQVTLSCSPISGHRSVSWYQQTPGQGLQFLFEYFSETQRNKGNFPGRFSGRQFSNSRSEMNVSTLELGDSALYLCASSSDTGLREKLFFGSGTQLSVL.

This chain connects TRBV7-9 to TRBJ2-2; D ambiguous. The CDR3 loop spans 14 amino acids. In germline, CDR1 is SEHNR, CDR2 FQNEAQ (reference sequence). The ends were cut back, 5 bases at V and 2 bases at J, with 9 bases in the middle. In DNA form, the CDR3 reads TGTGCCAGCAGCCCCCCCCTCAACACCGGGGAGCTGTTTTTT. It translates to CASSPPLNTGELFF.

V gene TRBV9 combines with J gene TRBJ1-2, with D perhaps matching TRBD1 (5 bases). The V gene lost 4 bases and the J gene lost 5 bases, with 12 bases spanning the gap. CDR3 length: 13 residues. Germline V CDR1 and CDR2: SGDLS, YYNGEE. Written as DNA, the CDR3 is TGTGCCAGCAGCAGGGACGCGGGATATGGCTACACCTTC. Encoded protein: CASSRDAGYGYTF.

V and J are TRBV7-9 and TRBJ2-3, with 15 nucleotides matching TRBD2. The junction had 4 bases not matched to a gene; V was cut back by 1 base and J by 5 bases. CDR1 and CDR2 (germline): SEHNR, FQNEAQ (reference sequence). This CDR3 region has 17 residues. The CDR3 protein is CASSLGTSGGAEDTQYF. The DNA of the CDR3 is TGTGCCAGCAGCTTAGGGACTAGCGGGGGGGCCGAAGATACGCAGTATTTT.

This clone was observed a single time. The chain is built from TRBV29-1 and TRBJ1-5; D uncertain. In germline, CDR1 is SQVTM, CDR2 ANQGSEA. The CDR3 is made up of 14 amino acids. V dropped 6 bases and J dropped 1 base, with 13 bases sitting between them. CDR3 nucleotides: TGCAGCGTCGCCGAGGTTGGGAGCAATCAGCCCCAGCATTTT. As protein: CSVAEVGSNQPQHF.

The chain is built from TRBV25-1 and TRBJ2-3; TRBD2 aligns across 9 bases. Germline V gene lookup returns CDR1 MGHDK and CDR2 SYGVNS. The CDR3 is made up of 16 amino acids. The J segment lost 3 bases and the V segment lost 2 bases, leaving 6 bases of the junction unmatched. This CDR3 is CASSERGRGGTDTQYF. The CDR3 DNA is TGTGCCAGCAGTGAACGTGGGCGGGGGGGGACAGATACGCAGTATTTT.

The count of this clone is one. The chain joins TRBV7-2 to TRBJ1-3, with a weak D call TRBD1 (6 bases). The V and J ends lost 7 bases and 4 bases respectively, with 23 bases between them. This CDR3 contains 17 residues. From germline, CDR1 is SGHTA and CDR2 FQGNSA. In DNA, the CDR3 is TGTGCCAGCACCCAAGGCCTGCAGGGGATGCGGGGAAACACCATATATTTT. Its protein product is CASTQGLQGMRGNTIYF.

The V call is TRBV2, the J call TRBJ2-2, with 7 bases matching TRBD1. Germline loops: CDR1 SNHLY, CDR2 FYNNEI. V shed 7 bases and J 7 bases; nucleotides not matched to a gene: 6. This CDR3 region has 13 residues. CDR3 sequence: CASTKDRDGELFF. The CDR3, as DNA: TGTGCCAGCACCAAAGACAGGGACGGGGAGCTGTTTTTT.

The chain employs TRBV19 and TRBJ2-2; no clear D. This CDR3 is 22 amino acids long. Germline lookup yields CDR1 LNHDA and CDR2 SQIVND (reference sequence). V was shortened by 6 bases and J by 0 bases, with 32 bases between the two germline ends. For the CDR3, the DNA is TGTGCCAGTAGCCCCCTCCTGCACTCCACCCCGAACAGACCCGCGAACACCGGGGAGCTGTTTTTT. This encodes CASSPLLHSTPNRPANTGELFF.

This chain uses TRBV6-5 with TRBJ1-2; 10 nucleotides match TRBD1. Germline CDR1 is MNHEY and CDR2 is SVGAGI. The V and J ends lost 6 bases and 6 bases, in that order; junction bases with no gene match: 7. The CDR3 runs 14 residues. The CDR3 region is CASSWDRGRNGYTF. Written as DNA, the CDR3 is TGTGCCAGCAGCTGGGACAGGGGACGGAATGGCTACACCTTC.

CDR3: CASSPETAGGYTF. The CDR3 nucleotides are TGTGCCAGCTCACCAGAGACAGCGGGGGGCTACACCTTC. This chain links TRBV18 with TRBJ1-2; D might be TRBD1 (5 bases). The CDR3 has 13 residues. Trimming removed 2 bases from V and 8 bases from J, with 12 bases in between. The germline gives CDR1 KGHSH, CDR2 LQKENI.

The CDR3 loop is CASSLDWRGGTDTQYF. The DNA of the CDR3 is TGTGCCAGCAGCTTAGATTGGCGGGGGGGCACAGATACGCAGTATTTT. The chain links TRBV11-2 to TRBJ2-3; 8 nucleotides align to TRBD2. The V gene end was trimmed by 0 bases and the J gene end by 1 base; junction bases not matched to a gene: 3. The length of the CDR3 is 16 residues. CDR1 and CDR2 from the germline V gene are SGHAT and FQNNGV.

CDR3 DNA sequence: TGTGCCAGCAGCCCAAGTGAGGGTTCCTGGGAGACCCAGTACTTC. This encodes CASSPSEGSWETQYF. The J gene is TRBJ2-5, the V gene TRBV6-5; D is possibly TRBD2 (5 bases). There are 15 residues in the CDR3. V was clipped by 6 bases and J by 5 bases, with 19 bases between them. Germline V gene lookup returns CDR1 MNHEY and CDR2 SVGAGI.

This chain connects TRBV4-1 to TRBJ1-3; the D gene is possibly TRBD1 (6 bases). Germline V gene lookup returns CDR1 MGHRA and CDR2 YSYEKL. CDR3 length: 16 amino acids. V gave up 1 base and J gave up 2 bases, with 12 bases separating them. CDR3 in amino acids: CASSQVSGAAGNTIYF. As DNA, the CDR3 is TGCGCCAGCAGCCAAGTTTCAGGGGCCGCTGGAAACACCATATATTTT.

In this sample, this clone turned up a few times. The V gene is TRBV13, the J gene TRBJ2-1, with 10 nucleotides matching TRBD1. Germline V gene data show CDR1 as PRHDT and CDR2 as FYEKMQ (reference sequence). The CDR3 contains 16 residues. J lost 4 bases, V lost 0 bases, and 3 bases had no gene match. As DNA, the CDR3 is TGTGCCAGCAGCTTAGGCGGACAGGGGGGTTACAATGAGCAGTTCTTC. Translated: CASSLGGQGGYNEQFF. The full variable domain, completed using reference TRBV13 and TRBJ2-1, is AAGVIQSPRHLIKEKRETATLKCYPIPRHDTVYWYQQGPGQDPQFLISFYEKMQSDKGSIPDRFSAQQFSDYHSELNMSSLELGDSALYFCASSLGGQGGYNEQFFGPGTRLTVL.

The V and J genes are TRBV10-3 and TRBJ1-4, with 8 bases matching TRBD1. The CDR3 totals 16 residues. CDR1 is ENHRY, CDR2 SYGVKD, per germline. Germline trimming cut 2 bases from V and 2 bases from J; bases unmatched to any gene: 4. The CDR3 DNA follows: TGTGCCATCAGTGAGAACACAGGGGGGACTAATGAAAAACTGTTTTTT. Encoded protein: CAISENTGGTNEKLFF.

The J gene is TRBJ2-1, the V gene TRBV27; 14 bases line up with TRBD2. The CDR3 spans 15 residues. The V segment lost 5 bases and the J segment 10 bases; nucleotides outside the gene matches: 7. The germline CDR1 and CDR2 sequences are MNHEY and SMNVEV (reference sequence). CDR3 loop: CASSATSGGVREQFF. The CDR3 bases are TGTGCCAGCAGTGCGACTAGCGGGGGGGTTCGCGAGCAGTTCTTC.